The 8 T cell receptor beta chains given below trace back to one sample, sequenced in a study of blood T cells in healthy people across ages. A second PCR, run for about 6 to 12 cycles, used a sample-barcoded 5' primer plus a J-beta primer mix. Via MiXCR, TCRdb re-called the 5' RACE reads, giving one row per CDR3 protein. Here the sample spans roughly 800,000 distinct CDR3 sequences, 20% to 30% being singletons. The same sample was also studied in work on T cells of mothers and their children.

The specimen was blood. The receptors derive from a boy between 5 and 17 years old in good health.

The chain recombines TRBV7-2 with TRBJ2-4; TRBD2 matches 7 bases. The germline V gene encodes CDR1 SGHTA and CDR2 FQGNSA. The J segment lost 5 bases and the V segment lost 1 base, leaving 11 bases of the junction unmatched. The CDR3 covers 17 residues. The chain's CDR3 is CASSLVWFAGDENIQYF. Here the CDR3 DNA reads TGTGCCAGCAGCTTAGTCTGGTTCGCGGGGGATGAAAACATTCAGTACTTC. Drawing the rest from reference TRBV7-2 and TRBJ2-4, the complete variable domain is GAGVSQSPSNKVTEKGKDVELRCDPISGHTALYWYRQSLGQGLEFLIYFQGNSAPDKSGLPSDRFSAERTGGSVSTLTIQRTQQEDSAVYLCASSLVWFAGDENIQYFGAGTRLSVL.

This clonotype occurred a few times. This rearrangement joins TRBV5-5 to TRBJ1-2; D is perhaps TRBD1 (6 bases). The germline V gene encodes CDR1 SGHKS and CDR2 YYEKEE (reference sequence). Deletions cut 7 bases from V and 4 bases from J, with 14 bases between. This CDR3 spans 13 amino acids. CDR3 sequence: CASEGVVGYGYTF. CDR3 sequence (DNA): TGTGCCAGCGAGGGGGTGGTCGGCTATGGCTACACCTTC.

This clonotype was observed a few times. The chain employs TRBV28 and TRBJ2-7, with 10 bases aligning to TRBD1. Looked up from germline, CDR1 is MDHEN and CDR2 is SYDVKM. Trimming cost V 6 bases and J 3 bases; bases outside gene matches: 20. This CDR3 has 19 amino acids. The CDR3 loop reads CASSTEPGTGDGPYYEQYF. The CDR3 DNA is TGTGCCAGCAGCACAGAGCCCGGGACAGGGGATGGTCCGTACTACGAGCAGTACTTC. Supplemented by reference TRBV28 and TRBJ2-7, the full variable domain reads DVKVTQSSRYLVKRTGEKVFLECVQDMDHENMFWYRQDPGLGLRLIYFSYDVKMKEKGDIPEGYSVSREKKERFSLILESASTNQTSMYLCASSTEPGTGDGPYYEQYFGPGTRLTVT.

The chain combines TRBV20-1 with TRBJ2-7; 9 positions agree with TRBD1. Germline CDR1 is DFQATT and CDR2 is SNEGSKA (reference sequence). J gave up 3 bases and V 7 bases, and 10 bases lay outside the gene matches. This CDR3 is 14 amino acids long. The CDR3 loop is CSVIMPGQGYEQYF. The CDR3 DNA reads as TGCAGTGTCATAATGCCGGGACAGGGCTACGAGCAGTACTTC.

This clonotype appeared a few times. The chain has TRBV28 and TRBJ2-7; D remains ambiguous. CDR3 length: 12 amino acids. V lost 7 bases and J 3 bases, leaving 10 bases between the germline ends. Germline V gene sequence: CDR1 MDHEN, CDR2 SYDVKM. CDR3 coding DNA: TGTGCCAGCACCCGCAGTGGCTACGAGCAGTACTTC. Its translation: CASTRSGYEQYF.

The chain carries TRBV29-1 and TRBJ2-5; D not certain. Germline V CDR1 and CDR2: SQVTM, ANQGSEA. Trimming took 5 bases from V and 5 from J, leaving 9 bases between them. The CDR3 is made up of 11 amino acids. The CDR3 sequence: CSVLVWETQYF. The CDR3 nucleotides are TGCAGCGTTCTCGTGTGGGAGACCCAGTACTTC. Together with reference TRBV29-1 and TRBJ2-5, the CDR3 gives the full variable domain: SAVISQKPSRDICQRGTSLTIQCQVDSQVTMMFWYRQQPGQSLTLIATANQGSEATYESGFVIDKFPISRPNLTFSTLTVSNMSPEDSSIYLCSVLVWETQYFGPGTRLLVL.

The genes are TRBV27 and TRBJ2-5; TRBD2 aligns across 10 bases. Germline lookup yields CDR1 MNHEY and CDR2 SMNVEV (reference sequence). After removal of 5 bases from V and 3 bases from J, the junction contained 9 bases not matched to a gene. The CDR3 runs 16 residues. In DNA form, the CDR3 reads TGTGCCAGCAGTACTAAACTAGCGGGGACAAAAGAGACCCAGTACTTC. Protein: CASSTKLAGTKETQYF.

The chain has TRBV2 and TRBJ2-6; D is perhaps TRBD2 (5 bases). Trimming removed 7 bases from V and 0 bases from J, with 10 bases in between. The germline V gene encodes CDR1 SNHLY and CDR2 FYNNEI. The CDR3 runs to 15 residues. The DNA of the CDR3 is TGTGCCAGCACTTGGGAGAGCTCTGGGGCCAACGTCCTGACTTTC. Translation: CASTWESSGANVLTF.